This T cell receptor (beta chain) came from a study of blood T cell repertoires in COVID-19. About the research overall: PBMCs, B-cell-depleted T cells, or T cells were the source of the cDNA or gDNA that made up the material.

Looked up from germline, CDR1 is MNHEY and CDR2 is SVGAGI. The CDR3 is made up of 15 amino acids. V gave up 6 bases and J gave up 2 bases, with 15 bases separating them. Original processing methods: Amplification of reference gene primers provided the estimated nucleated cell counts. Sequencing was performed with immunoSEQ multiplex PCR; in TCRdb, only in-frame clones are kept and a portion is missing. That table gives V, J and clone size, and the DNA gave D and trimming. This sample yields about 140,000 clones, of which approximately 85% are seen a single time; about 4.2% belongs to the top ten. The J gene is TRBJ2-3, the V gene TRBV6-5; D is possibly TRBD2 (6 bases). This clonotype was obtained from a woman of 80 years or more with acute or convalescent COVID-19. The sequenced material came from peripheral blood. The CDR3 spells CASRQRGFYTDTQYF. CDR3 nucleotide sequence: TGTGCCAGCAGGCAACGGGGGTTCTACACAGATACGCAGTATTTT.